A single sample gave rise to the 14 T cell receptor beta chains below, sequenced in a study of cytomegalovirus exposure and HLA in healthy donors (dated by TCRdb to the late 2010s). The protocol used for the library was the immunoSEQ multiplex PCR assay. A mixture of 60 forward primers for TCR Vbeta segments and 13 reverse primers for TCR Jbeta segments was used in the multiplex PCR. TCRdb took this table from immuneACCESS and kept in-frame rearrangements with V and J called. Such tables lack part of the clones; where checked against another copy, unresolved V genes explain under half of the gap, and the rest is unexplained. The sample includes about 120,000 clones, with around three quarters observed a single time. Around 5.8% of the sample comes from the top ten. Material: PBMCs. These receptors all come from a man younger than 35 in good health and CMV-seropositive.

The chain links TRBV11-3 to TRBJ1-1; possibly TRBD1 for D (5 bases). CDR3 length equals 15 residues. Germline V gives CDR1 SGHNT, CDR2 YENEEA. V lost 0 bases and J 8 bases, leaving 16 bases between the germline ends. CDR3 region: CASSLDQGRVTEAFF. The CDR3 region has the DNA TGTGCCAGCAGCTTAGATCAAGGCAGGGTAACAGAAGCTTTCTTT.

This chain connects TRBV11-2 to TRBJ1-1; D gene ambiguous. The CDR3 has 12 amino acids. The germline CDR1 and CDR2 sequences are SGHAT and FQNNGV. The V and J ends lost 6 bases and 4 bases respectively, with 9 bases between them. The CDR3 sequence: CASSSDTTEAFF. As DNA, the CDR3 is TGTGCCAGCAGTTCCGACACCACTGAAGCTTTCTTT.

The chain's CDR3 is CASSYKQGREQYF. CDR3 sequence (DNA): TGTGCCAGCAGTTACAAACAGGGTCGAGAGCAGTACTTC. The V gene is TRBV6-6, the J gene TRBJ2-7; tentatively, D is TRBD1 (6 bases). V lost 2 bases, J lost 7 bases, and 12 bases lay in between. Germline V gene sequence: CDR1 MNHNY, CDR2 SVGAGI (reference sequence). The CDR3 totals 13 residues.

The chain uses TRBV30 and TRBJ1-5; D possibly corresponds to TRBD1 (5 bases). V was pared by 0 bases and J by 3 bases, with 12 bases between. CDR1 GTSNPN and CDR2 SVGIG come from the germline V gene (reference sequence). This CDR3 spans 15 amino acids. Here the CDR3 DNA reads TGTGCCTGGAGTGTCCACAGGAGTAACAATCAGCCCCAGCATTTT. This codes for CAWSVHRSNNQPQHF.

This clone came up a few times. The gene calls are TRBV6-5 and TRBJ1-5, with D unresolved. The ends were cut back, 5 bases at V and 4 bases at J, with 9 bases in the middle. This CDR3 is built from 13 residues. CDR1 MNHEY and CDR2 SVGAGI come from the germline V gene. CDR3 in DNA: TGTGCCAGCAGTGCGGACTTAAATCAGCCCCAGCATTTT. It is translated as CASSADLNQPQHF.

This clone was recorded once. This chain joins TRBV27 and TRBJ2-1; TRBD1 agrees at 11 bases. V was clipped by 5 bases and J by 3 bases; unmatched bases: 6. Germline values: CDR1 MNHEY, CDR2 SMNVEV (reference sequence). CDR3 length: 16 amino acids. CDR3 DNA: TGTGCCAGCAGTCATCGGACAGGGGGCTACTACAATGAGCAGTTCTTC. Amino acid sequence: CASSHRTGGYYNEQFF.

The chain is built from TRBV5-1 and TRBJ2-7; 8 bases agree with TRBD1. V was pared by 0 bases and J by 5 bases, with 7 bases of the junction left unmatched. This CDR3 is built from 15 residues. Germline V gene lookup returns CDR1 SGHRS and CDR2 YFSETQ. The CDR3 sequence: CASSLVRGLRDEQYF. In DNA form, the CDR3 reads TGCGCCAGCAGCTTGGTCAGGGGGCTAAGGGACGAGCAGTACTTC.

The V and J genes are TRBV9 and TRBJ2-1; maybe TRBD2 (6 bases). There are 18 residues in the CDR3. Trimming removed 1 base from V and 3 bases from J, with 20 bases in between. In germline, CDR1 is SGDLS, CDR2 YYNGEE. The CDR3 region has the DNA TGTGCCAGCAGCGTAATTGAGCAAGACCGCGGGATCTACAATGAGCAGTTCTTC. Amino acids: CASSVIEQDRGIYNEQFF.

This clone was recorded once. The chain combines TRBV6-1 with TRBJ2-2, with 8 bases matching TRBD1. The V gene's germline CDR1 is MNHNS and CDR2 SASEGT. With 2 bases clipped from V and 4 bases from J, the junction kept 6 bases outside the gene matches. The CDR3 contains 16 residues. In nucleotides, the CDR3 is TGTGCCAGCAGTGAAAAGGGTCAGGGGGCCACCGGGGAGCTGTTTTTT. Protein: CASSEKGQGATGELFF.

V usage is TRBV10-3 and J usage is TRBJ1-2; 8 nucleotides agree with TRBD1. The germline gives CDR1 ENHRY, CDR2 SYGVKD. The CDR3 loop spans 13 amino acids. V lost 10 bases, J lost 6 bases, and 10 bases stayed unmatched. The DNA for the CDR3 is TGTGCCAGCAGGTCGGACAGGGTCGATGGCTACACCTTC. Protein: CASRSDRVDGYTF.

The V gene is TRBV6-1, the J gene TRBJ1-2; 7 positions match TRBD1. CDR1 is MNHNS, CDR2 SASEGT, per germline. This CDR3 has 16 residues. The V gene end was trimmed by 1 base and the J gene end by 1 base; junction bases not matched to a gene: 6. DNA of the CDR3: TGTGCCAGCAGTGAAGGGCTCGGGACAGTTAACTATGGCTACACCTTC. Protein: CASSEGLGTVNYGYTF.

This chain links TRBV25-1 with TRBJ2-7, with 7 bases matching TRBD2. This CDR3 has 16 residues. V lost 0 bases, J lost 4 bases, and 9 bases stayed unmatched. Germline V CDR1 and CDR2: MGHDK, SYGVNS. CDR3 DNA: TGTGCCAGCAGTGAATATCAGGCGGCTAGCGGATACGAGCAGTACTTC. Translating gives CASSEYQAASGYEQYF.

V is TRBV2 and J is TRBJ1-2, with TRBD1 matching over 7 bases. This CDR3 has 13 residues. V trimming: 4 bases; J trimming: 8 bases; junction bases outside the gene matches: 7. Germline V gives CDR1 SNHLY, CDR2 FYNNEI. The CDR3 spells CASSADRARGYTF. CDR3 DNA: TGTGCCAGCAGTGCCGACAGGGCGAGGGGCTACACCTTC. Using reference TRBV2 and TRBJ1-2 for the parts outside the CDR3, the full variable domain is EPEVTQTPSHQVTQMGQEVILRCVPISNHLYFYWYRQILGQKVEFLVSFYNNEISEKSEIFDDQFSVERPDGSNFTLKIRSTKLEDSAMYFCASSADRARGYTFGSGTRLTVV.

The CDR3 reads CASSPSGTPREQYF. CDR3 coding DNA: TGTGCCAGCAGCCCGAGCGGGACCCCTCGGGAGCAGTACTTC. The chain is built from TRBV7-6 and TRBJ2-7; the match to TRBD2 covers 7 bases. The CDR3 covers 14 residues. V dropped 5 bases and J dropped 7; count of bases not matched to a gene: 11. Per germline, CDR1 SGHVS and CDR2 FNYEAQ.